This T cell receptor beta chain was observed in a study of PD-L1 blockade in urothelial cancer. TCRdb's table, derived via immunoSEQ multiplex PCR, lists solely in-frame clones and lacks some. The profile shows about 45,000 clones, roughly 80% of them singletons. Noted time point: peripheral blood 6 weeks after treatment start. The junction had 0 bases not matched to a gene; V was cut back by 1 base and J by 5 bases. The germline gives CDR1 SGHVS, CDR2 FQNEAQ. The CDR3 runs to 13 residues. Sample: PBMCs, taken around atezolizumab (anti-PD-L1) treatment. The V and J genes are TRBV7-8 and TRBJ2-7; 9 bases agree with TRBD1. The sequence was collected from a man aged 55-75 years with urothelial cancer. This CDR3 reads CASSLGTGDEQYF. CDR3 in DNA: TGTGCCAGCAGCTTAGGGACAGGGGACGAGCAGTACTTC.